This T cell receptor beta chain was observed in a study of T cell repertoires in cytomegalovirus infection. Study as a whole: Both a matching HLA type and CMV infection were indicated by public TCR beta signatures. Findings and caveats of the study: Identification of carriers of CMV plus the relevant HLA was achieved through cumulative public TCR beta family frequency.

This clonotype turned up a few times. Its matching antigen is unknown. Via MiXCR, TCRdb re-called the reads, giving one row per CDR3 protein. The data hold around 530,000 distinct CDR3 sequences, with approximately 15% observed a single time. Germline values: CDR1 SNHLY, CDR2 FYNNEI. The CDR3 runs to 16 residues. Germline trimming cut 3 bases from V and 4 bases from J; bases unmatched to any gene: 9. This rearrangement joins TRBV2 to TRBJ2-3; 8 positions match TRBD2. The TCR comes from a human donor in good health (CMV status not recorded). Some clones in this sample may be carry-over from other donors' samples. The sequenced sample consisted of CD8+ T cells from PBMCs. The CDR3 loop reads CASSDVASGLADTQYF. The CDR3 DNA reads as TGTGCCAGCAGTGATGTGGCTAGCGGGCTGGCAGATACGCAGTATTTT.